The 26 T cell receptor beta chains given below trace back to one sample, sequenced in a study of cytomegalovirus exposure and HLA in healthy donors. 60 Vbeta and 13 Jbeta primers were used in PCR. TCRdb's table, derived via immunoSEQ multiplex PCR, lists solely in-frame clones and lacks some. This table holds some 160,000 clones, 70% to 85% found once. Sequencing input: PBMCs. Receptors originate from a male donor in good health and CMV-seronegative.

V is TRBV7-9 and J is TRBJ2-7; D gene uncertain. The CDR3 is 12 amino acids. Germline CDR1 is SEHNR and CDR2 is FQNEAQ (reference sequence). V was trimmed by 3 bases and J by 4 bases, leaving 7 bases between them. CDR3 DNA sequence: TGTGCCAGCAGCTTTAGTCGGTACGAGCAGTACTTC. This sequence encodes CASSFSRYEQYF. Complete variable domain (other parts from reference TRBV7-9 and TRBJ2-7): DTGVSQNPRHKITKRGQNVTFRCDPISEHNRLYWYRQTLGQGPEFLTYFQNEAQLEKSRLLSDRFSAERPKGSFSTLEIQRTEQGDSAMYLCASSFSRYEQYFGPGTRLTVT.

V usage is TRBV19 and J usage is TRBJ2-7; 9 bases map to TRBD1. Germline CDR1 LNHDA, CDR2 SQIVND (reference sequence). Trimming cost V 1 base and J 7 bases; bases outside gene matches: 5. There are 14 residues in the CDR3. CDR3: CASSIGDRVKEQYF. The CDR3 DNA is TGTGCCAGTAGTATAGGGGACAGGGTTAAAGAGCAGTACTTC. The full variable domain, completed using reference TRBV19 and TRBJ2-7, is DGGITQSPKYLFRKEGQNVTLSCEQNLNHDAMYWYRQDPGQGLRLIYYSQIVNDFQKGDIAEGYSVSREKKESFPLTVTSAQKNPTAFYLCASSIGDRVKEQYFGPGTRLTVT.

The chain joins TRBV7-2 to TRBJ2-5; 8 nucleotides match TRBD2. The J call may be mistaken, given a closer DNA end match to TRBJ2-7. CDR3 length equals 16 residues. The germline V gene encodes CDR1 SGHTA and CDR2 FQGNSA. DNA for the CDR3: TGTGCCAGCAGCTTAGAACTAGCGGAAGTATTCTACGAGCAGTACTTC. Protein product: CASSLELAEVFYEQYF.

This clone is a singleton in its sample. V usage is TRBV7-9 and J usage is TRBJ2-1, with 11 bases lining up with TRBD2. V lost 4 bases to trimming and J lost 2 bases; unmatched junction nucleotides: 10. The CDR3 extends over 18 amino acids. CDR1 SEHNR and CDR2 FQNEAQ come from the germline V gene (reference sequence). DNA of the CDR3: TGTGCCAGCAGCTCCCAAGGGACGACTAGCGGGACCTACAATGAGCAGTTCTTC. It yields the protein CASSSQGTTSGTYNEQFF.

The chain is built from TRBV10-3 and TRBJ2-3; D might be TRBD2 (6 bases). V was pared by 3 bases and J by 3 bases, with 13 bases between. The V gene's germline CDR1 is ENHRY and CDR2 SYGVKD. The CDR3 consists of 15 residues. DNA of the CDR3: TGTGCCATCAGTGATGGGGGGAGGAATACAGATACGCAGTATTTT. As protein: CAISDGGRNTDTQYF.

J is TRBJ1-1 and V is TRBV5-1; TRBD1 aligns across 7 bases. The germline gives CDR1 SGHRS, CDR2 YFSETQ. This CDR3 comprises 14 residues. Trimming cost V 4 bases and J 0 bases; bases outside gene matches: 3. The CDR3 DNA reads TGCGCCAGCAGCCTGACAGGGTTGAACACTGAAGCTTTCTTT. Translation gives CASSLTGLNTEAFF.

As concerns this clone: At one end the junction does not follow the germline gene, possibly because of a read error. CDR3 loop: CASSQAEPDRVKNYDYTF. DNA of the CDR3: TGCGCCAGCAGCCAAGCTGAACCGGACAGGGTCAAAAACTATGACTACACCTTC. The chain recombines TRBV4-3 with TRBJ1-2, with 8 bases identical to TRBD1. The CDR3 runs to 18 residues. The germline V gene has CDR1 LGHNA and CDR2 YSLEER.

This chain connects TRBV6-5 to TRBJ2-7; a possible D gene is TRBD1 (6 bases). V lost 2 bases and J lost 2, with 13 bases in between. Germline values: CDR1 MNHEY, CDR2 SVGAGI. This CDR3 has 15 residues. CDR3 residues: CASSYSQGNAYEQYF. The CDR3 coding sequence is TGTGCCAGCAGTTACAGTCAGGGGAACGCCTACGAGCAGTACTTC.

The V call is TRBV7-2, the J call TRBJ2-5; D may be TRBD1 (6 bases). The J call is doubtful: the DNA matches TRBJ2-7 better. The CDR3 spans 12 residues. The germline CDR1 and CDR2 sequences are SGHTA and FQGNSA. This CDR3 is CASSLDRDEQYF. The CDR3 region has the DNA TGTGCCAGCAGCTTAGACAGGGACGAGCAGTACTTC.

The table lists this clone with a few counts. This sequence joins TRBV4-1 and TRBJ2-3; TRBD2 matches 10 bases. CDR1 and CDR2 (germline): MGHRA, YSYEKL. Losses at the gene ends were 2 bases for V and 0 bases for J; bases not matched to a gene: 8. The CDR3 loop spans 18 amino acids. The CDR3 region is CASSQRIRTSGSTDTQYF. The DNA of the CDR3 is TGCGCCAGCAGCCAACGCATCCGGACTAGCGGTAGCACAGATACGCAGTATTTT.

V usage is TRBV15 and J usage is TRBJ2-3, with D tentatively TRBD1 (6 bases). The CDR3 extends over 15 amino acids. V lost 3 bases and J 1 base, leaving 11 bases between the germline ends. Germline V gives CDR1 LNHNV, CDR2 YYDKDF (reference sequence). The DNA for the CDR3 is TGTGCCACCAGCAGCGACAGGAGCCGCACAGATACGCAGTATTTT. Amino acids: CATSSDRSRTDTQYF.

The rearrangement links TRBV14 to TRBJ2-5, with D hard to call. Trimming removed 0 bases at V and 2 bases at J, with 7 bases between. CDR3 length: 14 amino acids. CDR1 SGHDN and CDR2 FVKESK come from the germline V gene. CDR3 in DNA: TGTGCCAGCAGCCAAGAACAGCCACAAGAGACCCAGTACTTC. Translation gives CASSQEQPQETQYF.

Only a few counts were recorded for this clone. V and J are TRBV19 and TRBJ2-1; D might be TRBD1 (6 bases). CDR3 size: 17 residues. Germline assignment: CDR1 LNHDA and CDR2 SQIVND (reference sequence). V dropped 1 base and J dropped 8 bases, with 21 bases sitting between them. The CDR3 bases are TGTGCCAGTAGTATAGTCTTATTGGGGACAAGCCGCGATGAGCAGTTCTTC. The encoded protein is CASSIVLLGTSRDEQFF.

The V gene is TRBV28, the J gene TRBJ1-1; the D is unclear. CDR3 length: 17 residues. V dropped 5 bases and J dropped 4 bases, with 23 bases sitting between them. Germline lookup yields CDR1 MDHEN and CDR2 SYDVKM. CDR3 loop: CASSQNSLSIMSTEAFF. In nucleotides, the CDR3 is TGTGCCAGCAGTCAGAACAGCCTTTCGATCATGAGCACTGAAGCTTTCTTT.

Points on this clone: A junction end diverges from the germline sequence, so it may reflect a read error. The chain combines TRBV6-6 with TRBJ1-2; a possible D gene is TRBD1 (5 bases). Germline CDR1 is MNHNY and CDR2 is SVGAGI (reference sequence). This CDR3 is 13 amino acids long. In nucleotides, the CDR3 is TGTGTCAGCAGAGGTAGCAGGGATTATGGCTACACCTTC. It codes for CVSRGSRDYGYTF.

The chain employs TRBV4-1 and TRBJ2-1; D may be TRBD2 (6 bases). Trimming cost V 1 base and J 8 bases, with 15 bases left between them. This CDR3 is 15 amino acids long. CDR1 and CDR2 from the germline V gene are MGHRA and YSYEKL. The CDR3 DNA reads TGCGCCAGCAGCCAAGGCCCAGGGCGGGGCGATGAGCAGTTCTTC. Protein: CASSQGPGRGDEQFF.

This rearrangement joins TRBV7-8 to TRBJ1-4; 10 nucleotides line up with TRBD1. The V and J ends lost 5 bases and 7 bases, in that order; junction bases with no gene match: 7. There are 15 residues in the CDR3. Per the germline V gene, CDR1 is SGHVS and CDR2 is FQNEAQ. This CDR3 is CASSPPGQGTEKLFF. The CDR3 DNA reads TGTGCCAGCAGCCCCCCGGGACAGGGGACTGAAAAACTGTTTTTT.

The genes are TRBV11-1 and TRBJ2-7; 7 bases fit TRBD1. CDR3 size: 14 residues. Germline-derived CDR1 and CDR2 are SGHAT and FQDESV (reference sequence). Unmatched junction bases numbered 8, after V lost 6 bases and J lost 3 bases. The CDR3 bases are TGTGCCAGCAGACGGGCAGGGGGTTTCTACGAGCAGTACTTC. Amino acid sequence: CASRRAGGFYEQYF.

V and J are TRBV5-4 and TRBJ2-2; 8 positions match TRBD2. Germline lookup yields CDR1 SGHNT and CDR2 YYREEE (reference sequence). The CDR3 extends over 16 amino acids. V gave up 0 bases and J gave up 3 bases; unmatched junction bases: 4. Written as DNA, the CDR3 is TGTGCCAGCAGCTTGGCCTCTAGCGGGTACACCGGGGAGCTGTTTTTT. Its protein product is CASSLASSGYTGELFF.

This clone has a single count. At the DNA level, this CDR3 is encoded by other sequences in the same sample as well. CDR3 in DNA: TGTGCCAGCTCACCAGGGCAGAACACTGAAGCTTTCTTT. This gives the protein CASSPGQNTEAFF. This chain connects TRBV18 to TRBJ1-1, with D unresolved. There are 13 residues in the CDR3. V was trimmed by 2 bases and J by 1 base, leaving 5 bases between them. CDR1 and CDR2 (germline): KGHSH, LQKENI.

The rearrangement joins TRBV2 to TRBJ2-1, with TRBD2 identical over 12 bases. CDR1 and CDR2 from the germline V gene are SNHLY and FYNNEI. The CDR3 length is 15 residues. The trim removed 6 bases at V and 8 bases at J, leaving 8 bases unmatched. The CDR3 region is CASSGLAGTIDEQFF. The CDR3 DNA reads TGTGCCAGCAGCGGACTAGCGGGGACGATAGATGAGCAGTTCTTC.

The rearrangement uses TRBV18 and TRBJ1-1; TRBD1 aligns across 9 bases. CDR1 KGHSH and CDR2 LQKENI come from the germline V gene. J lost 4 bases, V lost 6 bases, and 12 bases had no gene match. The CDR3 sequence is 16 residues long. Here the CDR3 reads CASSDFPGTGSTEAFF. The CDR3 region has the DNA TGTGCCAGCTCCGATTTTCCCGGGACAGGGAGCACTGAAGCTTTCTTT.

V is TRBV5-6 and J is TRBJ2-7; D remains ambiguous. Germline V lookup: CDR1 SGHDT, CDR2 YYEEEE. CDR3 size: 13 residues. Trimming took 2 bases from V and 0 from J, leaving 6 bases between them. Here the CDR3 reads CASSFIGSYEQYF. For the CDR3, the DNA is TGTGCCAGCAGCTTTATCGGCTCCTACGAGCAGTACTTC.

The chain combines TRBV5-1 with TRBJ1-2; the D is unclear. V was clipped by 2 bases and J by 2 bases, with 7 bases between them. Germline lookup yields CDR1 SGHRS and CDR2 YFSETQ. The CDR3 is 13 residues long. In DNA, the CDR3 is TGCGCCAGCAGCTTATCACAAAACTATGGCTACACCTTC. Amino acids: CASSLSQNYGYTF.

The V gene is TRBV30, the J gene TRBJ2-1; no clear D gene. V lost 5 bases to trimming and J lost 4 bases, with 6 bases between them. The CDR3 is 11 residues long. Germline values: CDR1 GTSNPN, CDR2 SVGIG (reference sequence). CDR3 DNA: TGTGCCTGGTCTTTTTACAATGAGCAGTTCTTC. This translates into CAWSFYNEQFF.

The CDR3 here is CASSDPGTGFYGYTF. CDR3 coding DNA: TGTGCCAGCAGCGACCCCGGGACAGGGTTCTATGGCTACACCTTC. This rearrangement joins TRBV7-2 to TRBJ1-2, with 9 bases that match TRBD1. Germline CDR1 reads SGHTA; CDR2 reads FQGNSA. This CDR3 has 15 amino acids. V lost 5 bases, J lost 4 bases, and 8 bases stayed unmatched.